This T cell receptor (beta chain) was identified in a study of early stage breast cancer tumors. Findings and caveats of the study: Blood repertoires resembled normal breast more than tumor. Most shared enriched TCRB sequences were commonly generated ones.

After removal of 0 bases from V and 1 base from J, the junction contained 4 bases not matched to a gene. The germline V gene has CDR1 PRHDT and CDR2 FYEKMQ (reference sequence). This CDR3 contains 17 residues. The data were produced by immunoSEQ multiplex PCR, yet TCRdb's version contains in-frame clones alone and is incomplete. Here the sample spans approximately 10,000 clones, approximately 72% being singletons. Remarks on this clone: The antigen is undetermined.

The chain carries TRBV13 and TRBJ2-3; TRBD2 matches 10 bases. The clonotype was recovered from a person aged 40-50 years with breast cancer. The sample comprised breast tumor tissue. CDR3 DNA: TGTGCCAGCAGCTTAGGCCGAGGGACTAGCGGCACAGATACGCAGTATTTT. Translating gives CASSLGRGTSGTDTQYF.